One and the same sample provided the 7 T cell receptor beta chains below, sequenced in a study of T cells after yellow fever vaccination (dated by TCRdb to the late 2010s). This sample's treatment or condition label indicates: live attenuated yellow fever vaccine strain. Libraries were prepared through 5' RACE. The data were produced on an Illumina HiSeq 2500. In TCRdb, the public reads were trimmed at Q25 with fastp and aligned with MiXCR, with productive beta chains retained. Each CDR3 protein appears once, grouped with its most common genes and DNA. The sample table lists a few hundred thousand distinct CDR3 sequences, less than 9.5% of them with a count of one. The ten largest account for under 20% of the sample. Material: PBMCs, obtained about 41 days after the first yellow fever vaccination. The receptors were sampled from a man between 18 and 29 years old who received the YFV17D yellow fever vaccine.

This clonotype appeared many times. This chain links TRBV4-3 with TRBJ2-3; tentatively, D is TRBD1 or TRBD2 (5 bases each). The CDR3 spans 17 residues. Germline V gene lookup returns CDR1 LGHNA and CDR2 YSLEER. The ends were cut back, 0 bases at V and 1 base at J, with 14 bases in the middle. CDR3 nucleotides: TGCGCCAGCAGCCAAGATTGGGACGGCGGAGGCACAGATACGCAGTATTTT. Amino acid sequence: CASSQDWDGGGTDTQYF.

The table lists this clonotype with a few counts. The chain has TRBV11-1 and TRBJ2-3, with 7 nucleotides matching TRBD1. V dropped 5 bases and J dropped 3; count of bases not matched to a gene: 11. The CDR3 covers 16 residues. Germline V gene sequence: CDR1 SGHAT, CDR2 FQDESV (reference sequence). CDR3 region: CASSAPTGVVTDTQYF. The CDR3, as DNA: TGTGCCAGCAGCGCCCCAACAGGGGTTGTGACAGATACGCAGTATTTT. The variable domain in full, with the rest retrieved from reference TRBV11-1 and TRBJ2-3, is EAEVAQSPRYKITEKSQAVAFWCDPISGHATLYWYRQILGQGPELLVQFQDESVVDDSQLPKDRFSAERLKGVDSTLKIQPAELGDSAMYLCASSAPTGVVTDTQYFGPGTRLTVL.

This clonotype was found a few times. The chain combines TRBV5-1 with TRBJ2-7; D unresolved. CDR1 and CDR2 (germline): SGHRS, YFSETQ. Trimming stripped 4 bases from V and 5 bases from J, with 10 bases between. The CDR3 is 12 amino acids. The CDR3 protein is CASSKENHEQYF. The CDR3 DNA follows: TGCGCCAGCAGCAAGGAGAATCACGAGCAGTACTTC. Together with reference TRBV5-1 and TRBJ2-7, the CDR3 gives the full variable domain: KAGVTQTPRYLIKTRGQQVTLSCSPISGHRSVSWYQQTPGQGLQFLFEYFSETQRNKGNFPGRFSGRQFSNSRSEMNVSTLELGDSALYLCASSKENHEQYFGPGTRLTVT.

This chain links TRBV20-1 with TRBJ1-4; 7 nucleotides match TRBD1. Per germline, CDR1 DFQATT and CDR2 SNEGSKA (reference sequence). The trim removed 5 bases at V and 7 bases at J, leaving 7 bases unmatched. The CDR3 spans 13 residues. In DNA, the CDR3 is TGCAGTGCTGTCACAGGGGATGGTGAAAAACTGTTTTTT. Protein: CSAVTGDGEKLFF.

This clonotype has more than one count but fewer than ten. The rearrangement joins TRBV28 to TRBJ2-3, with TRBD2 identical over 8 bases. The CDR3 runs to 14 residues. The ends lost 5 bases at V and 5 bases at J; junction bases unmatched: 6. Germline loops: CDR1 MDHEN, CDR2 SYDVKM. CDR3 in DNA: TGTGCCAGCAGTCCCCACGCGGGGGGAGATACGCAGTATTTT. Encoded protein: CASSPHAGGDTQYF.

The J gene is TRBJ1-4, the V gene TRBV5-1; 10 nucleotides line up with TRBD1. CDR3 length equals 15 residues. The germline gives CDR1 SGHRS, CDR2 YFSETQ. Losses at the gene ends were 0 bases for V and 10 bases for J; bases not matched to a gene: 6. CDR3 sequence (DNA): TGCGCCAGCAGCTTGGATGGGACAGGGGAAGTAAAACTGTTTTTT. Translation: CASSLDGTGEVKLFF.

This chain connects TRBV5-1 to TRBJ2-2; tentatively, D is TRBD2 (5 bases). CDR1 is SGHRS and CDR2 is YFSETQ in the germline V gene. V was trimmed by 4 bases and J by 6 bases, leaving 13 bases between them. The CDR3 is 14 residues long. The CDR3 DNA reads TGCGCCAGCAGCGGGGAGAGCGGATCCGGGGAGCTGTTTTTT. This translates into CASSGESGSGELFF. Full variable domain (outside the CDR3, taken from reference TRBV5-1 and TRBJ2-2): KAGVTQTPRYLIKTRGQQVTLSCSPISGHRSVSWYQQTPGQGLQFLFEYFSETQRNKGNFPGRFSGRQFSNSRSEMNVSTLELGDSALYLCASSGESGSGELFFGEGSRLTVL.